The TCR beta chain described here comes from a study of Graves' ophthalmopathy and Graves' hyperthyroidism. RNA transcripts served as template for amplifying TCR beta CDR3 sequences. Investigators did first-round RT-PCR with HTBI primers, then second-round multiplex PCR. One entry per CDR3 protein, called by TCRdb with MiXCR from the multiplex PCR reads. The sample has more than 550,000 distinct CDR3 sequences, 35% to 50% seen once. This clonotype was seen ten or more times. CDR3 length: 14 residues. V shed 1 base and J shed 8 bases, with 15 bases lying between them. Germline V gene sequence: CDR1 SGHDT, CDR2 YYEEEE.

The J gene is TRBJ1-2, the V gene TRBV5-6; maybe TRBD1 (6 bases). This TCR derives from an adult man with Graves' ophthalmopathy. Sequences were obtained from peripheral blood. The DNA for the CDR3 is TGTGCCAGCAGCTTGAGGGGGTCCTCCCCAGGCTACACCTTC. Its translation is CASSLRGSSPGYTF.